These T cell receptor beta chains were read from a single sample in a study of cytomegalovirus exposure and HLA in healthy donors. TCRdb keeps only in-frame clones here, not all; method: immunoSEQ multiplex PCR. The data contain approximately 280,000 clones, 75% to 90% of them singletons. The sequenced sample consisted of PBMCs. Source of these receptors: a man aged 35-49 years in good health and CMV-seropositive. Both conserved end residues are part of each CDR3. The D gene is left open where the match is weak. The size of a clone is reported for some rows only, either as once, few or many, or as a class for expanded clones.

clone size	V gene	D gene	J gene	CDR3 protein	CDR3 DNA
-	TRBV28	TRBD2	TRBJ2-1	CASSSTPIAGGPFSNEQFF	TGTGCCAGCAGTTCGACCCCTATAGCGGGAGGGCCGTTTAGCAATGAGCAGTTCTTC
-	TRBV29-1	-	TRBJ1-1	CSVEIRENTEAFF	TGCAGCGTTGAGATCAGGGAGAACACTGAAGCTTTCTTT
-	TRBV4-1	TRBD2	TRBJ2-3	CASSQEGLAGNTDTQYF	TGCGCCAGCAGCCAAGAGGGGCTAGCGGGTAACACAGATACGCAGTATTTT
-	TRBV23-1	TRBD1	TRBJ1-2	CASFQEDRDYGYTF	TGCGCCAGCTTCCAAGAGGACAGGGACTATGGCTACACCTTC
-	TRBV28	TRBD1	TRBJ2-7	CASSKDRTELYEQYF	TGTGCCAGCAGTAAGGACAGGACGGAGCTTTACGAGCAGTACTTC
-	TRBV5-1	TRBD1	TRBJ2-2	CASSSSGQGTGELFF	TGCGCCAGCAGCTCCTCGGGACAGGGGACCGGGGAGCTGTTTTTT
-	TRBV28	-	TRBJ1-2	CASIQGTYGYTF	TGTGCCAGCATACAGGGCACCTATGGCTACACCTTC
-	TRBV6-5	-	TRBJ1-1	CASSYRSGTEAFF	TGTGCCAGCAGTTACCGGAGTGGCACTGAAGCTTTCTTT
-	TRBV28	-	TRBJ1-2	CASSLGRFGYTF	TGTGCCAGCAGTTTAGGCAGGTTTGGCTACACCTTC
-	TRBV6-5	TRBD2	TRBJ2-5	CASSYSTSGRPETQYF	TGTGCCAGCAGTTACTCAACTAGCGGGAGGCCAGAGACCCAGTACTTC
-	TRBV6-1	-	TRBJ1-5	CASSETGSQPQHF	TGTGCCAGCAGTGAAACGGGGAGTCAGCCCCAGCATTTT
-	TRBV14	TRBD1	TRBJ2-1	CASRRQGGYNEQFF	TGTGCCAGCAGACGACAGGGCGGCTACAATGAGCAGTTCTTC
-	TRBV7-2	TRBD1	TRBJ2-2	CASSPGPGTGAGGTGELFF	TGTGCCAGCAGCCCAGGTCCCGGGACAGGGGCCGGGGGGACCGGGGAGCTGTTTTTT
-	TRBV27	TRBD1	TRBJ1-2	CASTSFQGAGGYTF	TGTGCCAGCACCTCATTCCAGGGGGCGGGAGGCTACACCTTC
once	TRBV4-3	TRBD1	TRBJ2-3	CASSQWTGVDTQYF	TGCGCCAGCAGCCAGTGGACAGGGGTCGATACGCAGTATTTT
-	TRBV19	-	TRBJ2-7	CASSPNYEQYF	TGTGCCAGTAGCCCAAACTACGAGCAGTACTTC
-	TRBV2	-	TRBJ2-6	CARQPSGANVLTF	TGTGCCAGACAGCCTTCTGGGGCCAACGTCCTGACTTTC
once	TRBV7-8	TRBD2	TRBJ2-3	CASSRTSGSHTQYF	TGTGCCAGCAGCCGGACTAGCGGGAGTCATACGCAGTATTTT
-	TRBV14	-	TRBJ2-7	CASSLDHRASYEQYF	TGTGCCAGCAGCCTAGATCACAGGGCTTCCTACGAGCAGTACTTC
-	TRBV5-1	-	TRBJ2-7	CASSLEWGDYEQYF	TGCGCCAGCAGCTTGGAATGGGGGGACTACGAGCAGTACTTC
-	TRBV11-2	TRBD1	TRBJ2-1	CASSTGTGERHEFF	TGTGCCAGCAGCACCGGGACAGGGGAACGGCATGAGTTCTTC
-	TRBV29-1	-	TRBJ2-5	CSVVGDGETQYF	TGCAGCGTTGTCGGGGATGGGGAGACCCAGTACTTC
-	TRBV4-1	-	TRBJ1-1	CASSQEPGFGGRANTEAFF	TGCGCCAGCAGCCAAGAACCCGGTTTCGGGGGAAGGGCGAACACTGAAGCTTTCTTT